The 8 T cell receptor beta chains listed next were all sequenced from one sample in a study of OX40 agonist ivuxolimab in advanced cancers. Only in-frame clones appear in the TCRdb table, and some are missing; sequencing was by immunoSEQ multiplex PCR. Among about 23,000 clones, approximately 80% were seen once, and the ten largest hold 2% to 2.5%. Material: CD4+ or CD8+ T cells sorted from blood, obtained in a trial of the OX40 agonist ivuxolimab. Receptor source: an adult with an advanced solid tumor such as melanoma, head and neck, liver or kidney cancer.

The chain couples TRBV6-5 to TRBJ2-5, with 9 bases matching TRBD1. Germline-derived CDR1 and CDR2 are MNHEY and SVGAGI. The CDR3 is 15 amino acids. The ends lost 4 bases at V and 5 bases at J; junction bases unmatched: 8. The CDR3: CASSFRDRGEETQYF. The CDR3 nucleotides are TGTGCCAGCAGTTTCCGAGACAGGGGGGAGGAGACCCAGTACTTC.

The rearrangement uses TRBV2 and TRBJ1-2, with 7 nucleotides matching TRBD1. The germline CDR1 and CDR2 sequences are SNHLY and FYNNEI. The CDR3 runs to 13 residues. V shed 6 bases and J 4 bases; nucleotides not matched to a gene: 5. CDR3 region: CASRPTGAYGYTF. The CDR3 DNA is TGTGCCAGCAGACCAACAGGGGCCTATGGCTACACCTTC.

The chain recombines TRBV30 with TRBJ2-3; D perhaps matches TRBD2 (5 bases). Germline V gene lookup returns CDR1 GTSNPN and CDR2 SVGIG (reference sequence). The CDR3 sequence is 13 residues long. The V and J ends lost 0 bases and 6 bases respectively, with 10 bases between them. Here the CDR3 reads CAWSVSTGDTQYF. The CDR3 DNA reads TGTGCCTGGAGTGTGAGTACGGGGGATACGCAGTATTTT.

This clone was found a few times. This chain joins TRBV6-1 and TRBJ1-5; D is perhaps TRBD1 (5 bases). CDR1 and CDR2 (germline): MNHNS, SASEGT. V was clipped by 4 bases and J by 0 bases, with 7 bases between them. This CDR3 is 14 amino acids long. The CDR3 loop is CASSVQASNQPQHF. In DNA form, the CDR3 reads TGTGCCAGCAGTGTACAGGCTAGCAATCAGCCCCAGCATTTT.

This clone has more than one count but fewer than ten. This chain uses TRBV10-3 with TRBJ2-2; 10 bases align to TRBD1. Trimming cost V 8 bases and J 0 bases; bases outside gene matches: 0. This CDR3 spans 14 amino acids. Per germline, CDR1 ENHRY and CDR2 SYGVKD. The CDR3 nucleotides read TGTGCCATCGGGACAGGGGCGAACACCGGGGAGCTGTTTTTT. Translated: CAIGTGANTGELFF.

V gene TRBV19 combines with J gene TRBJ1-3, with D uncertain. The CDR3 spans 15 residues. Per germline, CDR1 LNHDA and CDR2 SQIVND (reference sequence). V gave up 0 bases and J gave up 0 bases, with 6 bases separating them. The CDR3 DNA reads as TGTGCCAGTAGTATAGACCGGAGCTCTGGAAACACCATATATTTT. Protein sequence: CASSIDRSSGNTIYF.

The genes are TRBV5-4 and TRBJ1-3; D unresolved. The CDR3 has 13 residues. Germline V gives CDR1 SGHNT, CDR2 YYREEE (reference sequence). V was pared by 0 bases and J by 8 bases, with 9 bases between. The CDR3 sequence is CASSLEQTDTIYF. Here the CDR3 DNA reads TGTGCCAGCAGCTTGGAGCAGACCGACACCATATATTTT.

The chain uses TRBV5-1 and TRBJ2-3; D call uncertain. CDR3 size: 15 residues. The V end lost 5 bases, the J end lost 0 bases, and 13 bases lay between the germline ends. Germline assignment: CDR1 SGHRS and CDR2 YFSETQ. The chain's CDR3 is CASRLTPASTDTQYF. The CDR3 nucleotides are TGCGCCAGCAGGTTGACGCCAGCTAGCACAGATACGCAGTATTTT.